Listed below are T cell receptor beta chains from one sample, sequenced in a study of shared clonotypes between healthy human individuals. The data were produced by immunoSEQ multiplex PCR, yet TCRdb's version contains in-frame clones alone and is incomplete. The sample has around 1,100,000 clones; around three quarters are singletons. Sequencing was performed on memory CD4+ T cells from PBMCs. The receptors come from a man aged 18 to 30 in good health. Some clones in this sample may be carry-over from other donors' samples. The CDR3 runs from the conserved cysteine through the conserved F or W. A D gene is named only where the DNA matches it firmly. The listing skips clone size in some rows; elsewhere it reads once, few, many or a size class.

CDR3nt | CDR3aa | d_gene | abundance | j_gene | v_gene
TGCGCCAGCAGACTCACAAGGGATCGGGGGCGGCAGAGCACAGATACGCAGTATTTT | CASRLTRDRGRQSTDTQYF | NA | NA | TRBJ2-3 | TRBV4-1
TGTGCCAGCTCACCCACCGGGAGGTCCTACAATGAGCAGTTCTTC | CASSPTGRSYNEQFF | TRBD2 | NA | TRBJ2-1 | TRBV18
TGTGCCAGCAGCTTAATGACAGGGGAAGAGACCCAGTACTTC | CASSLMTGEETQYF | TRBD1 | NA | TRBJ2-5 | TRBV5-6
TGTGCCAGCAGCCACGGACAGAGCCAAGTGGTGAACACTGAAGCTTTCTTT | CASSHGQSQVVNTEAFF | NA | NA | TRBJ1-1 | TRBV7-2
TGTGCCATCAGTGAGGGACAGAACACCGGGGAGCTGTTTTTT | CAISEGQNTGELFF | NA | NA | TRBJ2-2 | TRBV10-3
TGTGCCAGCAGCCAAGTGCAGGGCGGGGAGAACACTGAAGCTTTCTTT | CASSQVQGGENTEAFF | NA | NA | TRBJ1-1 | TRBV4-2
TGTGCCAGCAGCTTGGCCCTCACAGGGGCGGCTGGGGCCAACGTCCTGACTTTC | CASSLALTGAAGANVLTF | TRBD1 | NA | TRBJ2-6 | TRBV11-3
TGTGCCAGCAGTGCCAGGGACCTGAGCACTGAAGCTTTCTTT | CASSARDLSTEAFF | NA | NA | TRBJ1-1 | TRBV2
TGTGCCAGCAGCGTACTTATTAACGATGAGCAGTTCTTC | CASSVLINDEQFF | NA | NA | TRBJ2-1 | TRBV9
TGTGCCAGCAGTGCGCTAGCCCGACTTAAATACAATGAGCAGTTCTTC | CASSALARLKYNEQFF | NA | NA | TRBJ2-1 | TRBV6-1
TGTGCCATCAGTGAGGGACTGAAATATGGCTACACCTTC | CAISEGLKYGYTF | NA | many | TRBJ1-2 | TRBV10-3
TGTGCCAGCAAACCGGGACAGGAGAACAACGTCCTGACTTTC | CASKPGQENNVLTF | TRBD1 | NA | TRBJ2-6 | TRBV2
TGTGCCAGCAGCTTAGCCGTTGTGGATGAAAAACTGTTTTTT | CASSLAVVDEKLFF | NA | NA | TRBJ1-4 | TRBV7-2
TGTGCCAGCAGCCAAGATCTAGGGTGGCACGCACCCTACGAGCAGTACTTC | CASSQDLGWHAPYEQYF | NA | many | TRBJ2-7 | TRBV4-2
TGTGCCAGTAGTATACTAGTCGCGAACACTGAAGCTTTCTTT | CASSILVANTEAFF | NA | few | TRBJ1-1 | TRBV19
TGTGCCAGCCTAATTCCTCTAGCGGAGCTCCAAGAGACCCAGTACTTC | CASLIPLAELQETQYF | TRBD2 | NA | TRBJ2-5 | TRBV27